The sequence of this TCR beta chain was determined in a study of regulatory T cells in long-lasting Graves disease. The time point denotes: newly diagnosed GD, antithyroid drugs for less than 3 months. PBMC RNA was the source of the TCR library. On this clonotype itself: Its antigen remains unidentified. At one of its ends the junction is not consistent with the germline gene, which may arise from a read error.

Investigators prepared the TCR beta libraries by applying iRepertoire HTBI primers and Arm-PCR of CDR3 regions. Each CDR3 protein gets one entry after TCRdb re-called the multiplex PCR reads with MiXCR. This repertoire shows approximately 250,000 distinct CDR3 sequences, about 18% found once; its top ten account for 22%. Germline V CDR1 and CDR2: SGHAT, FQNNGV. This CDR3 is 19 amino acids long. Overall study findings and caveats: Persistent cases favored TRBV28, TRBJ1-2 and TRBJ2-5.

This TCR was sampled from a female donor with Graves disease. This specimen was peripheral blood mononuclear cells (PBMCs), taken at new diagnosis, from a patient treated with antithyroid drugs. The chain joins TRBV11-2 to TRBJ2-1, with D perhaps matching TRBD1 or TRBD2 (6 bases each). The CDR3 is CASSSHRVWRGEPRREQFF. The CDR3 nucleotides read TGTGCCAGTAGCTCGCACCGCGTCTGGAGGGGGGAGCCGCGACGTGAGCAGTTCTTC.